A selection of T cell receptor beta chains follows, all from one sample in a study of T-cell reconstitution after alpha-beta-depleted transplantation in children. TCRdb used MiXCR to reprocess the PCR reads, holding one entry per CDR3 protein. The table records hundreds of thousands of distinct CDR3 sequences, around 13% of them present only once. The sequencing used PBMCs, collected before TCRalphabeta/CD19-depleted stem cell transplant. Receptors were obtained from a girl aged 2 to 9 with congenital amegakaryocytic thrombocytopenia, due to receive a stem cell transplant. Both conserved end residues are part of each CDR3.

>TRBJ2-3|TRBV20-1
CSARDLPITDTQYF
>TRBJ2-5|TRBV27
CASNQRGAGESETQYF
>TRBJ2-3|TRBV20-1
CSAPTRAGPTDTQYF
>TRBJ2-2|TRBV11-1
CASSFRRLAGGLTGELFF
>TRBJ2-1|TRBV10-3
CAISLTSERDYNEQFF
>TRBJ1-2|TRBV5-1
CASSLYPSGPTRHGYTF
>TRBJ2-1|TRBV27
CASSAPVANNEQFF
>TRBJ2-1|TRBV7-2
CASSLRSTYNEQFF
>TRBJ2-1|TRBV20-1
CSARGGAGYNEQFF
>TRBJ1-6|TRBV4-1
CASSQTRLRRGLKTPLHF
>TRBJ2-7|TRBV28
CASGSGGSYEQYF
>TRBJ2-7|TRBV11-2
CASSLDLGTAMVYEQYF
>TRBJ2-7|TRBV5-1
CASSLGRSSYEQYF
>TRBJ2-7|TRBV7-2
CASSFLSSIAGPEQYF
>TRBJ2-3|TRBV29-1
CSADPDSSTDTQYF
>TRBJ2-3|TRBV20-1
CSARDLAQVRRDTQYF
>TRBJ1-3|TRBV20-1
CSASGVTGGNTIYF
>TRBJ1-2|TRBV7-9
CASSFVGELNGYTF
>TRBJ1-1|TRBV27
CASSFTRAVTEAFF
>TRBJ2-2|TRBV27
CASSPLAGGGPGELFF
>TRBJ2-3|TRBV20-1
CSAGSRLAGTDTQYF
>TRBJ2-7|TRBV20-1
CSARATSESYEQYF
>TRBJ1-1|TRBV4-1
CASSLTTGVGTEAFF
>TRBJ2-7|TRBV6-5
CASSYAGHYEQYF
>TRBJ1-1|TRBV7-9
CASSFKGPNTEAFF
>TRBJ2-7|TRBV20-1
CSAPPTGTYEQYF
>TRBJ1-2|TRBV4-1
CASTPNGQGARGYTF
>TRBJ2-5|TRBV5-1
CASSSRRQAGQETQYF
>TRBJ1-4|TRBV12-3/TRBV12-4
CASSSRGFEKLFF
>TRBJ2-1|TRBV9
CASSVPPGLSANEQFF
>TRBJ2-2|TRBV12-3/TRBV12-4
CASSLAGGVHPRSGELFF
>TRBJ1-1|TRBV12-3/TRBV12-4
CASSLGQGAAFF
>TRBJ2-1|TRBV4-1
CASSITGRNNEQFF
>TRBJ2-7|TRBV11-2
CASSLVRGGRGTYEQYF
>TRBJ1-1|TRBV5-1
CASSYTDNTEAFF
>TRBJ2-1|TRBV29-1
CSILSEVEQFF
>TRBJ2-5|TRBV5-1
CASSQNDRGHYIETQYF
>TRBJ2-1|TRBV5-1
CASSLDTSGSIPNEQFF
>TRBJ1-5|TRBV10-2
CASSESRGFYPLGNQPQHF
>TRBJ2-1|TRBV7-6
CASSDGLAGAVSGEQFF
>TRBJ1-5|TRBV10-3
CAISQGNQPQHF
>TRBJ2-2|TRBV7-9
CGLVGSTYTGELFF
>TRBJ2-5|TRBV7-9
CASKLTGEETQYF
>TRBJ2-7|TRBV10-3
CATKGTGLGSYEQYF
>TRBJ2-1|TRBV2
CASNEARVRYNEQFF
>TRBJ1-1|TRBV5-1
CASSPDGPLYTEAFF
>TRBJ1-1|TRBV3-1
CASSQGDRRTFF
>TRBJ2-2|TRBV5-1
CATRVLAGTGELFF
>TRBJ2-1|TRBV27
CASSLYRDPYNEQFF
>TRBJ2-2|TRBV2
CASNLPGLGPTGELFF
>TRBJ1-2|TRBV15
CATSGFPGTGGSNYGYTF
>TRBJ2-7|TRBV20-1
CSASPGLVSYEQYF
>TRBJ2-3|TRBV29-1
CSVQTGGNTDTQYF
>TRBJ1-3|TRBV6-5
CASSYSPSGNTIYF
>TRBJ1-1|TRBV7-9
CASSPAGTGRNTEAFF
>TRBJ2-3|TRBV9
CASSVEPADTQYF
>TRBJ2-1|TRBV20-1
CSARIRGTSGSSYNEQFF